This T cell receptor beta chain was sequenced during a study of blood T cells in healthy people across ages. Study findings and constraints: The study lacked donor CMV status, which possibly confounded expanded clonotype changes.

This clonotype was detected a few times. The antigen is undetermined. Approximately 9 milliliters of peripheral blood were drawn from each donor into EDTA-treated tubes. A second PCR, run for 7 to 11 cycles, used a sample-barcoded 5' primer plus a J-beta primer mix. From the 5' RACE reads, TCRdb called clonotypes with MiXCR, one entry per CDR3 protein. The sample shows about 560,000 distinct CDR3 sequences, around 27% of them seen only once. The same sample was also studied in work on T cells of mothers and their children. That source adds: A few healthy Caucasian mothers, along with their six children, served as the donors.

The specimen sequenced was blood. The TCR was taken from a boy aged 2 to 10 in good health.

CDR3 nucleotide sequence: TGTGCCAGCAGTGCGGACAGTTCACCCCTCCACTTT. Translating it yields CASSADSSPLHF. The chain combines TRBV6-1 with TRBJ1-6; possibly TRBD1 for D (6 bases). The V gene lost 4 bases and the J gene lost 9 bases, with 7 bases spanning the gap. The CDR3 contains 12 residues. CDR1 and CDR2 (germline): MNHNS, SASEGT.